Below, 4 T cell receptor beta chains from the same sample are listed, as sequenced in a study of blood T cell repertoires in COVID-19. The protocol was immunoSEQ multiplex PCR, while the TCRdb copy is restricted to in-frame clones and leaves out a portion. Of 150,000 to 200,000 clones in the sample, roughly 78% were seen once. The sequenced material came from peripheral blood. The receptors derive from a woman aged 55-69 years with COVID-19, enrolled during active disease.

The rearrangement links TRBV7-2 to TRBJ2-6; 16 nucleotides align to TRBD2. V lost 5 bases to trimming and J lost 19 bases; unmatched junction nucleotides: 11. Germline V gene lookup returns CDR1 SGHTA and CDR2 FQGNSA. This CDR3 is 15 amino acids long. The CDR3 reads CASSLGLAGGRPITF. CDR3 DNA sequence: TGTGCCAGCAGCCTGGGACTAGCGGGAGGGCGGCCCATTACTTTC.

Only a few counts were recorded for this clone. DNA for the CDR3: TGCGCCAGCAGCCAACTTGCTAGCGGGGGACCCACAGATACGCAGTATTTT. Encoded protein: CASSQLASGGPTDTQYF. The chain recombines TRBV4-1 with TRBJ2-3; 10 bases are shared with TRBD2. Germline V CDR1 and CDR2: MGHRA, YSYEKL. The length of the CDR3 is 17 residues. The V gene end was trimmed by 2 bases and the J gene end by 2 bases; junction bases not matched to a gene: 7.

The rearrangement links TRBV13 to TRBJ1-2; 7 bases agree with TRBD1. The ends lost 5 bases at V and 7 bases at J; junction bases unmatched: 13. Germline values: CDR1 PRHDT, CDR2 FYEKMQ (reference sequence). CDR3 length: 15 amino acids. CDR3 bases: TGTGCCAGCAGCACCGAACAGGGGATTACGAGTGGCTACACCTTC. Its translation: CASSTEQGITSGYTF.

This clone was recorded once. The chain uses TRBV18 and TRBJ1-1; D not certain. CDR3 length: 13 residues. Germline V gives CDR1 KGHSH, CDR2 LQKENI. Trimming left V 6 bases short and J 3 bases short, with 11 bases between. CDR3 in DNA: TGTGCCAGCTCCATCCACCAGTACACTGAAGCTTTCTTT. It encodes CASSIHQYTEAFF.